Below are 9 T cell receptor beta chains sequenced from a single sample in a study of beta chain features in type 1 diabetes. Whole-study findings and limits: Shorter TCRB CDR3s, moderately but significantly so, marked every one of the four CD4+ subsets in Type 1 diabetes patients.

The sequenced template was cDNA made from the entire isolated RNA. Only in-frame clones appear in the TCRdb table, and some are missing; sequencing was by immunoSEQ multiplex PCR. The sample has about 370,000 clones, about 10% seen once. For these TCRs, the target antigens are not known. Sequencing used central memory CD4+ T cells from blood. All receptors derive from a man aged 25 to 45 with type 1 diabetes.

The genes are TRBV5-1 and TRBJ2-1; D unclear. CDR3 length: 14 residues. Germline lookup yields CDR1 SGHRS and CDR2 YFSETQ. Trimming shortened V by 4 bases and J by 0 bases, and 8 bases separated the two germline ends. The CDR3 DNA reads TGCGCCAGCAGCCAAATGAGCTCCTACAATGAGCAGTTCTTC. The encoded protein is CASSQMSSYNEQFF.

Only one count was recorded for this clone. The CDR3 bases are TGTGCCAGCAGCCACGGACAGGGGGCGGCCGGGGAGCTGTTTTTT. Translated: CASSHGQGAAGELFF. This chain links TRBV6-1 with TRBJ2-2; 11 bases fit TRBD1. Trimming at V came to 6 bases and at J to 6 bases, leaving 6 bases not matched to a gene. CDR3 length: 15 amino acids. Germline V gene data show CDR1 as MNHNS and CDR2 as SASEGT.

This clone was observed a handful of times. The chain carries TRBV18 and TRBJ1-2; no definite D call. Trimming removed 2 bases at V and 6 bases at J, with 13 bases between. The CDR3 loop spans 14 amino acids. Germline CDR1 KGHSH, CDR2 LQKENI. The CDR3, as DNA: TGTGCCAGCTCACCATGGCGGGGAAACAATGGCTACACCTTC. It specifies CASSPWRGNNGYTF.

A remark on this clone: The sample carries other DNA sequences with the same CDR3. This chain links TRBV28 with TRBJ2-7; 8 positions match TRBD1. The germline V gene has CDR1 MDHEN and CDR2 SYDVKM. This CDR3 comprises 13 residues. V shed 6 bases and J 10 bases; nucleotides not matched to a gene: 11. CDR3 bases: TGTGCCAGCAGCCCGGCAGGGGGCGGTTATCAGTACTTC. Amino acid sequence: CASSPAGGGYQYF.

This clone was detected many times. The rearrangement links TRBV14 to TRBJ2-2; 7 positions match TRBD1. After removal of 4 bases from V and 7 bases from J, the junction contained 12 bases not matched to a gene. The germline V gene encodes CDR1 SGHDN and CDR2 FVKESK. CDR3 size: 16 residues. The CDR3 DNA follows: TGTGCCAGCAGCCGAGCTACAGGGGCGCAAATCGGGGAGCTGTTTTTT. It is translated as CASSRATGAQIGELFF.

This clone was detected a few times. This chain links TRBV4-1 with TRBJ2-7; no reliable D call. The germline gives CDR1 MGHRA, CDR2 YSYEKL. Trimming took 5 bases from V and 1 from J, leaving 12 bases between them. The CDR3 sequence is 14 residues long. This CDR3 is CASSSRPVSYEQYF. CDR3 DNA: TGCGCCAGCAGCTCCCGGCCTGTGTCCTACGAGCAGTACTTC.

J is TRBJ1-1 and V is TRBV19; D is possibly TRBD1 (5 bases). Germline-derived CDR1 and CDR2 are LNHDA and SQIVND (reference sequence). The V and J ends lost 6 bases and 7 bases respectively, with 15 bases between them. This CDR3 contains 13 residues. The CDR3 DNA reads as TGTGCCAGTAGCTCCGATACGGGGGGTGAAGCTTTCTTT. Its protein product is CASSSDTGGEAFF.

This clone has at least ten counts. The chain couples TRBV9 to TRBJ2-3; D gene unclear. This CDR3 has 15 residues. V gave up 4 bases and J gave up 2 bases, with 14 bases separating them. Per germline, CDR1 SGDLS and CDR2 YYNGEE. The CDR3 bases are TGTGCCAGCAGCTTCATCGGGCTGGACACAGATACGCAGTATTTT. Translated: CASSFIGLDTDTQYF.

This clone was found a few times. CDR3 loop: CASSGTVEKLFF. In DNA form, the CDR3 reads TGTGCCAGCAGCGGGACGGTCGAAAAACTGTTTTTT. V gene TRBV2 combines with J gene TRBJ1-4, with a tentative D call TRBD1 (5 bases). V was clipped by 6 bases and J by 8 bases, with 10 bases between them. The CDR3 is 12 amino acids. Germline CDR1 and CDR2: SNHLY and FYNNEI. Full variable domain (missing parts from reference TRBV2 and TRBJ1-4): EPEVTQTPSHQVTQMGQEVILRCVPISNHLYFYWYRQILGQKVEFLVSFYNNEISEKSEIFDDQFSVERPDGSNFTLKIRSTKLEDSAMYFCASSGTVEKLFFGSGTQLSVL.